A single count supports the clone carrying this T cell receptor (beta chain). Using immunoSEQ multiplex PCR, the repertoire was profiled, and TCRdb retains in-frame clones only, with some absent. The data contain roughly 150,000 clones, roughly 74% of them singletons. The data stem from a study of blood T cell repertoires in COVID-19. The CDR3 runs 13 residues. Germline V lookup: CDR1 GTSNPN, CDR2 SVGIG (reference sequence). V gave up 3 bases and J gave up 1 base; unmatched junction bases: 2. This TCR was recovered from a woman of 80 years or more with acute or convalescent COVID-19. The chain links TRBV30 to TRBJ1-1, with 7 bases aligning to TRBD1. The sample consisted of peripheral blood. The CDR3 DNA follows: TGTGCCTGGAGCGGGACAGCGAACACTGAAGCTTTCTTT. Amino acids: CAWSGTANTEAFF.